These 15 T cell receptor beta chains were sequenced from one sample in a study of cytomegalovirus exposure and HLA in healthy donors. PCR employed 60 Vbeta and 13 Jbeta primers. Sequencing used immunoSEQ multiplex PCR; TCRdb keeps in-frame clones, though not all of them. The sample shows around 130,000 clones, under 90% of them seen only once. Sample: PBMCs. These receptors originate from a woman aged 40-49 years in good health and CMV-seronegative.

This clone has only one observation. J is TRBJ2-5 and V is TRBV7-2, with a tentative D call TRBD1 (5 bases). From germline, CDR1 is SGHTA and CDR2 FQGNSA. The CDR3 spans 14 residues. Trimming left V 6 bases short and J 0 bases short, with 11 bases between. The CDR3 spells CASRTERHQETQYF. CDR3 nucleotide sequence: TGTGCCAGCAGGACAGAGAGGCACCAAGAGACCCAGTACTTC.

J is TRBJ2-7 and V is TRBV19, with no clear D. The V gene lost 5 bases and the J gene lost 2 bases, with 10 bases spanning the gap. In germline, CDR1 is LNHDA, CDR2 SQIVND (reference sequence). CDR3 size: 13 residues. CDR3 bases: TGTGCCAGTAGTTTAACAGAGACCTACGAGCAGTACTTC. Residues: CASSLTETYEQYF.

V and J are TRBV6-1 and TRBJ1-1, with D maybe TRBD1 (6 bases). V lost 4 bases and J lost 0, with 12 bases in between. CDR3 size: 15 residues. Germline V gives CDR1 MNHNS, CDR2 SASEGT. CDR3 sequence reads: CASSVGGGLNTEAFF. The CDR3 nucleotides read TGTGCCAGCAGTGTAGGGGGGGGTTTGAACACTGAAGCTTTCTTT.

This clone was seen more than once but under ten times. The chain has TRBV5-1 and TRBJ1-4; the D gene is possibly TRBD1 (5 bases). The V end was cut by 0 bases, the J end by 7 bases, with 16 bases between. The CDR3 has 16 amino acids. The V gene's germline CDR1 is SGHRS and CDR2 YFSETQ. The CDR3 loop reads CASSLAGTVGSEKLFF. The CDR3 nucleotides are TGCGCCAGCAGCTTGGCCGGGACGGTCGGGAGTGAAAAACTGTTTTTT.

CDR3 sequence: CASSLRGISGNTIYF. The DNA for the CDR3 is TGTGCCAGCAGCTTACGGGGGATCTCTGGAAACACCATATATTTT. The chain employs TRBV7-9 and TRBJ1-3, with D possibly being TRBD1 (5 bases). Germline CDR1 and CDR2: SEHNR and FQNEAQ (reference sequence). The CDR3 sequence is 15 residues long. The ends were cut back, 2 bases at V and 0 bases at J, with 8 bases in the middle. Full variable domain (missing parts from reference TRBV7-9 and TRBJ1-3): DTGVSQNPRHKITKRGQNVTFRCDPISEHNRLYWYRQTLGQGPEFLTYFQNEAQLEKSRLLSDRFSAERPKGSFSTLEIQRTEQGDSAMYLCASSLRGISGNTIYFGEGSWLTVV.

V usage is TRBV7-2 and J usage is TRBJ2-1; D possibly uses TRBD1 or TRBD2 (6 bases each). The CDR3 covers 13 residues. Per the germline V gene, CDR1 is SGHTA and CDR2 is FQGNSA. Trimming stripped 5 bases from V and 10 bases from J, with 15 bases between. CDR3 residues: CASSLGGQGEQFF. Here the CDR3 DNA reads TGTGCCAGCAGCCTAGGGGGGCAGGGGGAGCAGTTCTTC.

CDR3 sequence: CASSLGHKSYEQYF. The CDR3 coding sequence is TGCGCCAGCAGCTTAGGACACAAATCCTACGAGCAGTACTTC. The chain links TRBV5-1 to TRBJ2-7; the D gene is possibly TRBD1 (5 bases). This CDR3 is 14 amino acids long. The germline CDR1 and CDR2 sequences are SGHRS and YFSETQ. The V gene lost 2 bases and the J gene lost 1 base, with 10 bases spanning the gap.

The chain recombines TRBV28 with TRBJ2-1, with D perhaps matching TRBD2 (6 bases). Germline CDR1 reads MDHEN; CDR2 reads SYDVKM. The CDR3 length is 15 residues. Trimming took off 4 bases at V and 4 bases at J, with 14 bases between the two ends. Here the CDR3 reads CASSSDGGVYNEQFF. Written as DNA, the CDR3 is TGTGCCAGCAGTTCGGACGGCGGGGTTTACAATGAGCAGTTCTTC. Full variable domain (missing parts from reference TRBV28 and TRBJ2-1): DVKVTQSSRYLVKRTGEKVFLECVQDMDHENMFWYRQDPGLGLRLIYFSYDVKMKEKGDIPEGYSVSREKKERFSLILESASTNQTSMYLCASSSDGGVYNEQFFGPGTRLTVL.

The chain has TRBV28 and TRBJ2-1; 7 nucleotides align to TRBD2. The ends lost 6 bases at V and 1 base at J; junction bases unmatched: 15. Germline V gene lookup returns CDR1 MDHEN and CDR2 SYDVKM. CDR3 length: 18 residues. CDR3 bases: TGTGCCAGCAGCCCAGGATTATTAGCGGGCTCGTCCTACAATGAGCAGTTCTTC. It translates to CASSPGLLAGSSYNEQFF.

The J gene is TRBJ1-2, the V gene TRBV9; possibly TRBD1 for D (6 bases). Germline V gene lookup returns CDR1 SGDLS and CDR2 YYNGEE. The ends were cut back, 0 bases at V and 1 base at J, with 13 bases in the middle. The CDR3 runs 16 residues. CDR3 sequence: CASSVAGTPNNYGYTF. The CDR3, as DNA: TGTGCCAGCAGCGTAGCTGGGACACCGAATAACTATGGCTACACCTTC.

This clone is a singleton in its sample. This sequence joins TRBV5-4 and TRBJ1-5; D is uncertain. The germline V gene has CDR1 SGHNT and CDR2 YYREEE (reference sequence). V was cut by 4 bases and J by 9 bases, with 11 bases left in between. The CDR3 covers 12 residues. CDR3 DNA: TGTGCCAGCAGCCTCGGGGTAGGGCCCCAGCATTTT. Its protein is CASSLGVGPQHF.

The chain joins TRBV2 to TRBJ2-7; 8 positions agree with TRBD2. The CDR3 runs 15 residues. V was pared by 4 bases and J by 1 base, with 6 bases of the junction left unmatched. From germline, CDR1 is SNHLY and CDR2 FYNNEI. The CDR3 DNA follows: TGTGCCAGCAGTGGAGAGCGGGGGACGTCCTACGAGCAGTACTTC. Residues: CASSGERGTSYEQYF.

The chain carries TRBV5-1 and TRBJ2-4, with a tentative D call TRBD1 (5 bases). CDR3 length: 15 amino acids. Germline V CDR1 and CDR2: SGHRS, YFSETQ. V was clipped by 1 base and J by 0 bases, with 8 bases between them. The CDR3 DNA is TGCGCCAGCAGCTTGCAAGGGGAAGCCAAAAACATTCAGTACTTC. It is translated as CASSLQGEAKNIQYF.

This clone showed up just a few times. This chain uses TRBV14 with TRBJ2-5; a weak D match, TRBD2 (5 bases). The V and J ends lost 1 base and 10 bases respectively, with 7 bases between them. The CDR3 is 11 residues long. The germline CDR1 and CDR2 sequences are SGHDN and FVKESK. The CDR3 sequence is CASSQGGVQYF. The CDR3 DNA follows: TGTGCCAGCAGCCAAGGGGGAGTCCAGTACTTC.

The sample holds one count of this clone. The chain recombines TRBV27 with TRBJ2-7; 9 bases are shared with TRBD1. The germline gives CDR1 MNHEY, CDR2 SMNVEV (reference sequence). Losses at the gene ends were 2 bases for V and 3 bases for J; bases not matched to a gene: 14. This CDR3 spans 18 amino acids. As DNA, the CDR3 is TGTGCCAGCAGTTTAAAGGGGGGGCCGGGACAGGGTGACTACGAGCAGTACTTC. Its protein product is CASSLKGGPGQGDYEQYF.